This record concerns one T cell receptor beta chain sequence. These data are taken from a study of blood T cell repertoires in COVID-19. Overall study: The origin of the acute and convalescent COVID-19 samples was the United States, Italy and Spain.

Measured with immunoSEQ multiplex PCR; TCRdb has only the in-frame clones, and not every one. The table includes 120,000 to 150,000 clones, 79% detected once. V lost 8 bases, J lost 7 bases, and 21 bases lay in between. The length of the CDR3 is 14 residues. The germline CDR1 and CDR2 sequences are MNHEY and SVGAGI. The gene calls are TRBV6-5 and TRBJ2-7; D is uncertain. Sequencing was done on a sample of peripheral blood. This TCR was recovered from a man aged 55-75 years with acute or convalescent COVID-19. Written as DNA, the CDR3 is TGTGCCAGCGAGAAGGTAGCCGAAGCCTTGGAGCAGTACTTC. It yields the protein CASEKVAEALEQYF.